The present T cell receptor beta chain was sequenced within a study of human T cells and chemical hapten exposure. Germline CDR1 and CDR2: PRHDT and FYEKMQ (reference sequence). The CDR3 consists of 14 residues. V lost 2 bases and J 5 bases, leaving 13 bases between the germline ends. It was the library that attached unique molecular identifiers to individual cDNA molecules. Original methodology: Sample-level TCR yields exhibited a median of approximately 96,000, with a range of roughly 20,000 to 750,000. From the RACE reads, TCRdb called clonotypes with MiXCR, one entry per CDR3 protein. Clone size and V and J calls follow TCRdb, not the original study. The repertoire holds more than 90,000 distinct CDR3 sequences, approximately 10% seen once, with around 3% in the top ten. This clonotype was counted a few times. As for time point: patch test 2, 6 weeks after DPC sensitization. Noted treatment: therapeutic diphenylcyclopropenone sensitization with weekly scalp DPC.

The V call is TRBV13, the J call TRBJ2-7, with D perhaps TRBD1 (5 bases). Sample: whole blood, taken in connection with sensitization to the hapten diphenylcyclopropenone (DPC). The clonotype originates from a woman aged 40 to 50 with alopecia areata. Some clones in this sample may be carry-over from other donors' samples. CDR3: CASSLYRNSHEQYF. In DNA form, the CDR3 reads TGTGCCAGCAGCTTATACAGGAATAGCCACGAGCAGTACTTC.